Following are 28 T cell receptor beta chains from one sample sequenced in a study of early T cells in non-severe SARS-CoV-2 infection. TCRdb processed the 5' RACE reads anew with MiXCR; each CDR3 protein has one entry. The repertoire includes tens of thousands of distinct CDR3 sequences, approximately 12% of them detected once, and under 2% sits in the top ten. Sequencing was performed on whole blood. The source of these receptors is an adult who was a healthcare worker with PCR-confirmed SARS-CoV-2 infection or an uninfected control (not recorded which).

This chain joins TRBV7-9 and TRBJ1-4, with 8 bases that match TRBD1. With V trimmed by 7 bases and J by 3 bases, 13 bases remained unmatched. The length of the CDR3 is 17 residues. CDR1 and CDR2 from the germline V gene are SEHNR and FQNEAQ (reference sequence). This CDR3 is CASTEVGQGSANEKLFF. The CDR3 DNA is TGTGCCAGCACGGAGGTTGGACAGGGCTCCGCTAATGAAAAACTGTTTTTT. Looking up the rest from reference TRBV7-9 and TRBJ1-4 gives the full variable domain: DTGVSQNPRHKITKRGQNVTFRCDPISEHNRLYWYRQTLGQGPEFLTYFQNEAQLEKSRLLSDRFSAERPKGSFSTLEIQRTEQGDSAMYLCASTEVGQGSANEKLFFGSGTQLSVL.

The chain has TRBV9 and TRBJ2-5; possible D gene TRBD2, 5 bases. The CDR3 is 15 residues long. V was pared by 0 bases and J by 4 bases, with 13 bases between. Germline V gene data show CDR1 as SGDLS and CDR2 as YYNGEE. CDR3 in amino acids: CASSVVGQAGETQYF. CDR3 DNA sequence: TGTGCCAGCAGCGTAGTAGGGCAGGCGGGAGAGACCCAGTACTTC.

The chain uses TRBV12-3 or TRBV12-4 and TRBJ2-7, with TRBD1 matching 7 bases. The CDR3 extends over 13 amino acids. J gave up 7 bases and V 3 bases, and 6 bases lay outside the gene matches. The chain's CDR3 is CASSFGRGYEQYF. The CDR3 DNA follows: TGTGCCAGCAGTTTTGGCAGGGGGTATGAGCAGTACTTC.

The chain joins TRBV18 to TRBJ1-1, with unresolved D. V was shortened by 5 bases and J by 7 bases, with 14 bases between the two germline ends. Per the germline V gene, CDR1 is KGHSH and CDR2 is LQKENI. The CDR3 runs 13 residues. The DNA for the CDR3 is TGTGCCAGCTCAAATTCCGAGGTTGGTGAAGCTTTCTTT. Residues: CASSNSEVGEAFF.

This clonotype was detected only a few times. Germline and junction disagree at one end, which may indicate a read error. This chain's CDR3 is CASSLRGQSGTNVLTF. CDR3 DNA sequence: TGTGCCAGCAGCTTAAGGGGACAATCTGGGACCAACGTCCTGACTTTC. The rearrangement uses TRBV7-2 and TRBJ2-6, with D perhaps matching TRBD1 (6 bases). Germline CDR1 SGHTA, CDR2 FQGNSA. CDR3 length: 16 residues.

The table lists this clonotype with many counts. The DNA of the CDR3 is TGCAGCGTTCAGGGACCTCTTGGCGAGCAGTACTTC. Its translation is CSVQGPLGEQYF. The chain uses TRBV29-1 and TRBJ2-7, with D perhaps TRBD1 or TRBD2 (5 bases each). CDR3 length: 12 amino acids. V lost 5 bases to trimming and J lost 6 bases, with 14 bases between them. The germline V gene has CDR1 SQVTM and CDR2 ANQGSEA.

This clonotype was found a few times. The chain employs TRBV12-3 or TRBV12-4 and TRBJ2-5; D possibly matches TRBD1 or TRBD2 (5 bases each). The CDR3 loop spans 15 amino acids. With 7 bases removed from V and 1 base from J, the gap between germline ends came to 16 bases. DNA for the CDR3: TGTGCCAGCACCCAAGTAGAGGGGCCCCAAGAGACCCAGTACTTC. Translating gives CASTQVEGPQETQYF.

This clonotype was seen only a few times. The J gene is TRBJ1-5, the V gene TRBV12-3 or TRBV12-4; 7 positions agree with TRBD1. V gave up 6 bases and J gave up 1 base; unmatched junction bases: 6. CDR3 length equals 15 residues. CDR3 residues: CASSTGVRSNQPQHF. DNA for the CDR3: TGTGCCAGCAGCACAGGGGTGAGGAGCAATCAGCCCCAGCATTTT.

In its sample, this clonotype was seen a few times. CDR3 coding DNA: TGTGCCAGCAGCGGAGGGGGGTGGCAGCGGGGTGAGCAGTTCTTC. Its translation is CASSGGGWQRGEQFF. The chain recombines TRBV7-2 with TRBJ2-1; a possible D gene is TRBD2 (7 bases). CDR3 length: 15 amino acids. Deletions cut 5 bases from V and 9 bases from J, with 20 bases between. Germline values: CDR1 SGHTA, CDR2 FQGNSA.

In its sample, this clonotype was seen many times. CDR3 residues: CASSPLLWGLFF. The CDR3 region has the DNA TGTGCCAGCAGTCCCCTCCTCTGGGGACTGTTTTTT. V and J are TRBV12-3 or TRBV12-4 and TRBJ1-4; D call uncertain. Trimming left V 5 bases short and J 13 bases short, with 14 bases between. The CDR3 is 12 residues long.

This clonotype showed up just a few times. V usage is TRBV10-3 and J usage is TRBJ2-3, with 13 bases matching TRBD2. Losses at the gene ends were 4 bases for V and 3 bases for J; bases not matched to a gene: 4. Germline lookup yields CDR1 ENHRY and CDR2 SYGVKD. The CDR3 totals 16 residues. The CDR3 nucleotides are TGTGCCATCAGTGGGCTACTAGCGGGGGGGACAGATACGCAGTATTTT. Translating it yields CAISGLLAGGTDTQYF.

This clonotype was seen ten or more times. The chain is built from TRBV7-9 and TRBJ2-2; D not resolved. The germline V gene has CDR1 SEHNR and CDR2 FQNEAQ (reference sequence). Trimming shortened V by 5 bases and J by 6 bases, and 7 bases separated the two germline ends. This CDR3 comprises 12 residues. The DNA for the CDR3 is TGTGCCAGCAGCCCCGACGCCGGGGAGCTGTTTTTT. Its translation is CASSPDAGELFF.

This clonotype occurred a few times. The chain couples TRBV7-8 to TRBJ2-2, with D possibly called TRBD1 or TRBD2 (6 bases each). Between the trimmed V and J ends, which lost 1 base and 13 bases, there was a span of 13 bases. The CDR3 covers 13 residues. In germline, CDR1 is SGHVS, CDR2 FQNEAQ. The CDR3 DNA is TGTGCCAGCAGCTTAGGTGTAGGGGGAGGGCTGTTTTTT. Translated: CASSLGVGGGLFF.

The table lists this clonotype with many counts. The chain employs TRBV12-3 or TRBV12-4 and TRBJ2-3; 7 positions match TRBD1. The CDR3 has 16 amino acids. After removal of 2 bases from V and 1 base from J, the junction contained 6 bases not matched to a gene. This chain's CDR3 is CASSLFVTGGTDTQYF. The CDR3 DNA reads TGTGCCAGCAGTTTATTTGTAACAGGGGGCACAGATACGCAGTATTTT.

This clonotype was found many times. The rearrangement joins TRBV12-3 or TRBV12-4 to TRBJ2-3; tentative D call: TRBD1 (6 bases). Trimming removed 4 bases from V and 2 bases from J, with 13 bases in between. The CDR3 contains 15 residues. The CDR3 spells CASSSPGVYTDTQYF. In DNA, the CDR3 is TGTGCCAGCAGTTCCCCAGGGGTGTACACAGATACGCAGTATTTT.

The V call is TRBV20-1, the J call TRBJ2-7; 11 bases are a match to TRBD1. This CDR3 is 19 amino acids long. Trimming took 2 bases from V and 0 from J; bases not matched to a gene: 15. Germline loops: CDR1 DFQATT, CDR2 SNEGSKA (reference sequence). The CDR3 region is CSARPRGQGATLGSYEQYF. CDR3 in DNA: TGCAGTGCTAGACCCCGCGGACAGGGGGCCACGTTAGGCTCCTACGAGCAGTACTTC.

This chain joins TRBV11-1 and TRBJ2-1, with D unresolved. The V end lost 1 base, the J end lost 8 bases, and 9 bases lay between the germline ends. This CDR3 has 13 amino acids. CDR1 and CDR2 from the germline V gene are SGHAT and FQDESV (reference sequence). CDR3 bases: TGTGCCAGCAGCTTAGGGCTAAACCATGAGCAGTTCTTC. It yields the protein CASSLGLNHEQFF.

This clonotype was detected many times. The V call is TRBV5-5, the J call TRBJ1-2; no clear D gene. The V and J ends lost 0 bases and 4 bases respectively, with 16 bases between them. The CDR3 extends over 16 amino acids. Germline V gene data show CDR1 as SGHKS and CDR2 as YYEKEE (reference sequence). The CDR3 nucleotides are TGTGCCAGCAGCTTGGAGCCCGGGAGGGTGATCTATGGCTACACCTTC. This codes for CASSLEPGRVIYGYTF.

The sample holds a few counts of this clonotype. In DNA, the CDR3 is TGTGCCAGCAGTGAAACCCACGGGGCGAATCAGCCCCAGCATTTT. This encodes CASSETHGANQPQHF. This chain uses TRBV6-1 with TRBJ1-5; the D gene is possibly TRBD1 (5 bases). Germline V CDR1 and CDR2: MNHNS, SASEGT. The CDR3 totals 15 residues. Trimming removed 2 bases at V and 4 bases at J, with 12 bases between.

This clonotype was recorded at least ten times. This chain uses TRBV9 with TRBJ2-1; D is possibly TRBD2 (7 bases). V was clipped by 0 bases and J by 2 bases, with 9 bases between them. CDR3 size: 15 residues. The germline gives CDR1 SGDLS, CDR2 YYNGEE. CDR3 coding DNA: TGTGCCAGCAGCGTAGCGGGGGGCACCTACAATGAGCAGTTCTTC. It is translated as CASSVAGGTYNEQFF.

Many counts were recorded for this clonotype. The rearrangement links TRBV5-4 to TRBJ1-1; D not resolved. This CDR3 comprises 12 residues. CDR1 SGHNT and CDR2 YYREEE come from the germline V gene (reference sequence). The V gene lost 2 bases and the J gene lost 3 bases, with 5 bases spanning the gap. CDR3 sequence (DNA): TGTGCCAGCAGCTTACGGGACACTGAAGCTTTCTTT. Protein product: CASSLRDTEAFF.

This clonotype came up many times. The chain is built from TRBV2 and TRBJ2-3, with TRBD2 matching 8 bases. The length of the CDR3 is 14 residues. Germline assignment: CDR1 SNHLY and CDR2 FYNNEI. J was trimmed by 0 bases and V by 8 bases; bases with no gene match: 4. The CDR3 DNA sequence: TGTGCCAGCTTTGAGCGGGGGAGCACAGATACGCAGTATTTT. It specifies CASFERGSTDTQYF.

This clonotype turned up a few times. The CDR3 nucleotides read TGCAGCGCTACGCGGGGGGTGCGGACAGATACGCAGTATTTT. It codes for CSATRGVRTDTQYF. The rearrangement joins TRBV29-1 to TRBJ2-3; 8 bases map to TRBD2. This CDR3 has 14 residues. CDR1 and CDR2 from the germline V gene are SQVTM and ANQGSEA. Losses at the gene ends were 7 bases for V and 3 bases for J; bases not matched to a gene: 9.

This clonotype was detected many times. The chain recombines TRBV6-2 or TRBV6-3 with TRBJ2-1; possible D gene TRBD1, 5 bases. Germline V gene sequence: CDR1 MNHEY, CDR2 SVGEGT. The CDR3 runs to 13 residues. Trimming shortened V by 2 bases and J by 9 bases, and 11 bases separated the two germline ends. CDR3: CASSYRWGGEQFF. The CDR3 nucleotides read TGTGCCAGCAGTTACCGCTGGGGCGGTGAGCAGTTCTTC.

This clonotype was recorded at least ten times. The rearrangement links TRBV29-1 to TRBJ2-2; 11 bases line up with TRBD2. Trimming removed 6 bases from V and 2 bases from J; junction bases left unmatched: 5. Germline-derived CDR1 and CDR2 are SQVTM and ANQGSEA. CDR3 length equals 15 residues. Here the CDR3 reads CSVTSGGINTGELFF. The CDR3 DNA reads TGCAGCGTAACTAGCGGGGGTATCAACACCGGGGAGCTGTTTTTT.

In its sample, this clonotype was seen many times. This rearrangement joins TRBV6-2 or TRBV6-3 to TRBJ1-5; weak D call: TRBD1 (6 bases). The ends were cut back, 6 bases at V and 9 bases at J, with 18 bases in the middle. Germline CDR1 and CDR2: MNHEY and SVGEGT. CDR3 size: 14 residues. The CDR3 region has the DNA TGTGCCAGCAGACCCGACAGGCAATCAGGGCCCCAGCATTTT. Protein sequence: CASRPDRQSGPQHF.

V and J are TRBV28 and TRBJ1-1; tentatively, D is TRBD1 (5 bases). The CDR3 has 11 residues. V was clipped by 6 bases and J by 11 bases, with 13 bases between them. Germline CDR1 and CDR2: MDHEN and SYDVKM. CDR3 DNA: TGTGCCAGCAGCACCCCAGGGTTGGCTTTCTTT. As protein: CASSTPGLAFF.

This clonotype appeared many times. This chain links TRBV5-1 with TRBJ2-1; 8 nucleotides agree with TRBD2. Germline CDR1 SGHRS, CDR2 YFSETQ. Trimming at V came to 1 base and at J to 6 bases, leaving 6 bases not matched to a gene. The CDR3 is 15 amino acids. The CDR3 DNA sequence: TGCGCCAGCAGCTTGTCCCAGCGGGGGAGCAATGAGCAGTTCTTC. Translating it yields CASSLSQRGSNEQFF.